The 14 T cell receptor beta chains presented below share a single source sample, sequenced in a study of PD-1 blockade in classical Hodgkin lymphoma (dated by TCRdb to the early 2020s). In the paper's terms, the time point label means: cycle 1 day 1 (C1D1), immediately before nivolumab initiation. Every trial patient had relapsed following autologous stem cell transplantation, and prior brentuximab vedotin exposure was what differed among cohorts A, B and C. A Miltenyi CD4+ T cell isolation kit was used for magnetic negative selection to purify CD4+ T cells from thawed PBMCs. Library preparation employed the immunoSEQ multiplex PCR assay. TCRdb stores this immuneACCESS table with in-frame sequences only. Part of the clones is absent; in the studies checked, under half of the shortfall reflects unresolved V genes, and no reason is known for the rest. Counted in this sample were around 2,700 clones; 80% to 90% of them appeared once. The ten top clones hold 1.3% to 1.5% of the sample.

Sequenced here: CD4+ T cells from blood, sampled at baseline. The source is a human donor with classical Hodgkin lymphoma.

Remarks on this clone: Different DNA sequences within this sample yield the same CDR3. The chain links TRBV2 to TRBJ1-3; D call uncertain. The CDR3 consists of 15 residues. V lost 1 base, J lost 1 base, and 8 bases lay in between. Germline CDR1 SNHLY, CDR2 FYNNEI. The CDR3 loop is CASSEDRISGNTIYF. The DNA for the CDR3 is TGTGCCAGCAGTGAAGACCGCATTTCTGGAAACACCATATATTTT.

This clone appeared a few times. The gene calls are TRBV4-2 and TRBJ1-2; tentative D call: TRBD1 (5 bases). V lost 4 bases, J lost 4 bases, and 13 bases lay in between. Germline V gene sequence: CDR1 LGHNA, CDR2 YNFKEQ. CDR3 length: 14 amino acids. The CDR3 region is CASSPSTVGYGYTF. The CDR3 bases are TGTGCCAGCAGCCCATCGACAGTAGGCTATGGCTACACCTTC.

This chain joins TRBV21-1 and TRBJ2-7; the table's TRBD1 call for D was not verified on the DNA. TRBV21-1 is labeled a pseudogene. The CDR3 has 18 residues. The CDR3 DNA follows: TGTGCCAGCAGCAAAGCGTGGGACAGAGTTGCCACCACCTACGAGCAGTACTTC. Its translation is CASSKAWDRVATTYEQYF.

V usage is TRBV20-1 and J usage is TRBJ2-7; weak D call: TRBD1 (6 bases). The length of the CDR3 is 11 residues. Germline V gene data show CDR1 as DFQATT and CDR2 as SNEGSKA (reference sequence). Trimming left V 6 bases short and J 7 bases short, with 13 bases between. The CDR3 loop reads CSATQGQEQYF. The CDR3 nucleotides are TGCAGTGCCACCCAGGGGCAAGAGCAGTACTTC.

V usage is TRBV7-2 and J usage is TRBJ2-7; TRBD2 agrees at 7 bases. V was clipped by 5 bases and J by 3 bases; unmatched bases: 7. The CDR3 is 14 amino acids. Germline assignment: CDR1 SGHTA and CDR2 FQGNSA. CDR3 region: CASSRPGLGYEQYF. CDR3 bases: TGTGCCAGCAGCCGCCCCGGACTAGGCTACGAGCAGTACTTC.

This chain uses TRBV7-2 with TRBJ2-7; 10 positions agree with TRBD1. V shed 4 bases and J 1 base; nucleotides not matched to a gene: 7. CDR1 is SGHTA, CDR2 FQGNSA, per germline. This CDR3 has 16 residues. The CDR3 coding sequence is TGTGCCAGCAGCTCCCGTGGGGGACAGGGGTCCTACGAGCAGTACTTC. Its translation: CASSSRGGQGSYEQYF.

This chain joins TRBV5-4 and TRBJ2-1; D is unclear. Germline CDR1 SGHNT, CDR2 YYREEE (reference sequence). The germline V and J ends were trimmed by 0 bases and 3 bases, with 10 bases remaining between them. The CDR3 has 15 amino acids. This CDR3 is CASSLDRALYNEQFF. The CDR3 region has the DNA TGTGCCAGCAGCTTGGACAGAGCACTCTACAATGAGCAGTTCTTC.

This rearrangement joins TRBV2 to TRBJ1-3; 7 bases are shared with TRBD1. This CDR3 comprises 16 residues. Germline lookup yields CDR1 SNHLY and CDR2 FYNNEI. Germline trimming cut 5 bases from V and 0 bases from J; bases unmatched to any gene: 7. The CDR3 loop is CASSSDRSFSGNTIYF. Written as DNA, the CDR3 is TGTGCCAGCAGTTCGGACAGGTCCTTCTCTGGAAACACCATATATTTT.

The chain's CDR3 is CASRETVYQETQYF. The CDR3 region has the DNA TGTGCCAGCAGGGAGACCGTCTATCAAGAGACCCAGTACTTC. This chain links TRBV2 with TRBJ2-5; D is uncertain. The V gene lost 6 bases and the J gene lost 2 bases, with 13 bases spanning the gap. Per the germline V gene, CDR1 is SNHLY and CDR2 is FYNNEI. The CDR3 spans 14 residues.

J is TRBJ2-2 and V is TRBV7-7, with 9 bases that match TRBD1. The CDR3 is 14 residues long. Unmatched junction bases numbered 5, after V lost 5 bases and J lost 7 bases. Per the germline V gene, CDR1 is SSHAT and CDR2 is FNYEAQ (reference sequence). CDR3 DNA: TGTGCCAGCAGCCGGGACAGGGTGGTCGGGGAGCTGTTTTTT. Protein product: CASSRDRVVGELFF.

The CDR3 sequence: CSAATPSGTGELFF. The CDR3 region has the DNA TGCAGCGCCGCGACCCCCTCGGGGACCGGGGAGCTGTTTTTT. The chain uses TRBV29-1 and TRBJ2-2, with D possibly matching TRBD2 (5 bases). The CDR3 loop spans 14 amino acids. V lost 7 bases and J lost 5, with 17 bases in between. Germline-derived CDR1 and CDR2 are SQVTM and ANQGSEA.

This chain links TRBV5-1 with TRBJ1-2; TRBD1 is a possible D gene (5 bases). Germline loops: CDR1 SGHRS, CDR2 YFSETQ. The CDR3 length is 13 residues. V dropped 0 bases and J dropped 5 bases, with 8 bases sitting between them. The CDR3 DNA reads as TGCGCCAGCAGCTTGGGCAGGGATTATGGCTACACCTTC. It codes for CASSLGRDYGYTF.

CDR3 sequence reads: CASSLAGEEDTQYF. DNA of the CDR3: TGTGCCAGCAGTTTAGCGGGAGAGGAAGATACGCAGTATTTT. This chain connects TRBV28 to TRBJ2-3, with 7 nucleotides matching TRBD2. With 2 bases clipped from V and 5 bases from J, the junction kept 4 bases outside the gene matches. Germline assignment: CDR1 MDHEN and CDR2 SYDVKM. This CDR3 region has 14 residues.

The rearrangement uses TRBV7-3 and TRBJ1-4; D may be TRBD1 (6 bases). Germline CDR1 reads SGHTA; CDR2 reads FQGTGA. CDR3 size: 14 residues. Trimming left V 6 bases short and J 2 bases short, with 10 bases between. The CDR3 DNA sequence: TGTGCCAGCAGTCAAGGGGGGACTAATGAAAAACTGTTTTTT. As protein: CASSQGGTNEKLFF.